One sample yielded the 5 T cell receptor beta chains listed below, sequenced in a study of T-cell memory formation after mild COVID-19. TCRdb passed the 5' RACE reads through MiXCR, listing each CDR3 protein once. The table includes fewer than 450,000 distinct CDR3 sequences, 24% detected once. Sequencing was done on a sample of PBMCs or a T cell subset sorted from them (not recorded which). Every receptor here comes from an adult woman who had mild COVID-19 (a few samples of this study predate the infection). Cell type and time point are not known.

The J gene is TRBJ2-2, the V gene TRBV12-3 or TRBV12-4; either TRBD1 or TRBD2 may fit D (5 bases each). This CDR3 comprises 15 residues. Trimming removed 2 bases at V and 3 bases at J, with 10 bases between. The CDR3 DNA follows: TGTGCCAGCAGTTTAACGAGGGGATACACCGGGGAGCTGTTTTTT. Translating it yields CASSLTRGYTGELFF.

V is TRBV11-3 and J is TRBJ2-7, with D possibly matching TRBD2 (5 bases). CDR1 SGHNT and CDR2 YENEEA come from the germline V gene. Deletions cut 5 bases from V and 4 bases from J, with 9 bases between. The CDR3 covers 12 residues. The CDR3: CASSTDYYEQYF. The DNA of the CDR3 is TGTGCCAGCAGCACTGACTATTACGAGCAGTACTTC.

This rearrangement joins TRBV7-3 to TRBJ2-4; TRBD1 agrees at 9 bases. Germline CDR1 and CDR2: SGHTA and FQGTGA. V trimming: 5 bases; J trimming: 6 bases; junction bases outside the gene matches: 5. This CDR3 is built from 14 residues. CDR3 coding DNA: TGTGCCAGCAGCGCCGGGACAGGGACAAACATTCAGTACTTC. Encoded protein: CASSAGTGTNIQYF.

This chain joins TRBV29-1 and TRBJ2-1, with 8 bases identical to TRBD2. V dropped 3 bases and J dropped 7; count of bases not matched to a gene: 5. The CDR3 is 13 amino acids. From germline, CDR1 is SQVTM and CDR2 ANQGSEA. The CDR3 loop is CSVDVAGRNEQFF. The DNA for the CDR3 is TGCAGCGTTGACGTAGCGGGGCGGAATGAGCAGTTCTTC.

V and J are TRBV29-1 and TRBJ1-2, with a weak D call TRBD1 (6 bases). This CDR3 has 12 residues. Germline CDR1 reads SQVTM; CDR2 reads ANQGSEA. V was cut by 7 bases and J by 0 bases, with 9 bases left in between. CDR3 sequence reads: CSAGQTNYGYTF. The CDR3 nucleotides are TGCAGCGCGGGACAAACTAACTATGGCTACACCTTC.